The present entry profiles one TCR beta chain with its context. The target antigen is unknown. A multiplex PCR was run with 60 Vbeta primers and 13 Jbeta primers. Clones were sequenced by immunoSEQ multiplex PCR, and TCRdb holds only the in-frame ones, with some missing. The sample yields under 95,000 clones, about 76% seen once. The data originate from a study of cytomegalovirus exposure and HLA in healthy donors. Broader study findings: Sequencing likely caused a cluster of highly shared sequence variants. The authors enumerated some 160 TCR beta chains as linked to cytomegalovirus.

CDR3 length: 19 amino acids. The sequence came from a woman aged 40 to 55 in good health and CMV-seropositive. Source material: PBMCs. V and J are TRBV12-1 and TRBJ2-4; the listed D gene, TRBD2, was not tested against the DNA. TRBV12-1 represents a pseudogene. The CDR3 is CASSLRLAGTQLAKNIQYF. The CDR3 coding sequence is TGTGCCAGCAGTCTGAGACTAGCGGGGACCCAACTAGCCAAAAACATTCAGTACTTC.